These 19 T cell receptor delta chains were sequenced from one sample in a study of gamma-delta T cells after stem cell transplantation. TCRdb used CATT to re-call clones from the RT-PCR reads. The data show about 2,400 delta-chain clones, roughly 45% seen once. The sequencing input was gamma-delta T cells. These receptors were obtained from a human donor. It is not recorded whose cells these are; they may come from a transplant donor.

A few counts support this clone. V gene TRDV2 combines with J gene TRDJ3; D unclear. This CDR3 has 17 residues. Trimming pared 3 bases from V and 0 bases from J, leaving 11 bases between. The germline CDR1 and CDR2 sequences are GEAIGNYY and EKD. The CDR3: CACDSTESSWDTRQMFF. CDR3 coding DNA: TGTGCCTGTGACTCGACGGAGAGCTCCTGGGACACCCGACAGATGTTTTTC.

About this clone itself: Germline and junction disagree at one end, which may indicate a read error. This rearrangement joins TRDV2 to TRDJ1, with a weak D call TRDD3 (6 bases). CDR1 and CDR2 (germline): GEAIGNYY, EKD. The length of the CDR3 is 19 residues. The CDR3 DNA sequence: TGTGCCTGTGACACCGTACTGGGCCCTGTAACCATGGGCACCGATAACCTCATCTTT. Protein sequence: CACDTVLGPVTMGTDNLIF.

As for this clone: Different DNA sequences within this sample yield the same CDR3. The V and J genes are TRDV2 and TRDJ3; perhaps TRDD3 as D (5 bases). Trimming removed 0 bases at V and 0 bases at J, with 11 bases between. Germline CDR1 is GEAIGNYY and CDR2 is EKD. The CDR3 covers 18 residues. CDR3 sequence reads: CACDTAGGSSWDTRQMFF. Here the CDR3 DNA reads TGTGCCTGTGACACCGCGGGGGGCAGCTCCTGGGACACCCGACAGATGTTTTTC.

Worth noting for this clone: A much larger clonotype is one base distant, so this may be a read error. V and J are TRDV2 and TRDJ1, with 10 nucleotides matching TRDD3. CDR3 length: 14 amino acids. Looked up from germline, CDR1 is GEAIGNYY and CDR2 is EKD. CDR3 sequence: CACDTIGGYQKPIF. For the CDR3, the DNA is TGTGCCTGTGACACTATTGGGGGATACCAAAAACCCATCTTT.

V is TRDV3 and J is TRDJ1, with TRDD3 matching over 8 bases. Germline V gene data show CDR1 as TVYSNPD and CDR2 as GDNSRS (reference sequence). This CDR3 is built from 17 residues. The junction had 16 bases not matched to a gene; V was cut back by 0 bases and J by 4 bases. The CDR3 reads CAFRCPVMGDYDDKLIF. DNA of the CDR3: TGTGCCTTTAGATGTCCCGTTATGGGGGATTACGACGATAAACTCATCTTT.

The table lists this clone with a few counts. A much larger clone is a single base away; this may be a read error. The sample holds other DNA sequences that translate to the same CDR3. This chain links TRDV2 with TRDJ1, with unresolved D. This CDR3 region has 14 residues. Germline CDR1 is GEAIGNYY and CDR2 is EKD. In DNA, the CDR3 is TGTGCCTGTGACACCGTGGAGTACACCGATAAACTCATCTTC. Protein: CACDTVEYTDKLIF.

A word on this clone: Mismatch with germline at one junction end may stem from a read error. The gene calls are TRDV1 and TRDJ2; the D is unclear. Germline assignment: CDR1 TSWWSYY and CDR2 QGS. The CDR3 is made up of 16 amino acids. This CDR3 reads CALGEPDVRLPAQLFF. CDR3 nucleotides: TGTGCTCTTGGGGAACCCGACGTCCGTTTGCCAGCACAACTCTTCTTT.

There are a few counts of this clone. V is TRDV2 and J is TRDJ1; TRDD3 matches 11 bases. There are 17 residues in the CDR3. Germline CDR1 and CDR2: GEAIGNYY and EKD. The trim removed 1 base at V and 3 bases at J, leaving 9 bases unmatched. The CDR3 DNA is TGTGCCTGTGACACTCTGGGGGATACAGGGATCGCCGATAAACTCATCTTT. Its translation is CACDTLGDTGIADKLIF.

This clone was counted only a few times. V gene TRDV2 combines with J gene TRDJ1; 13 positions match TRDD3. The CDR3 totals 17 residues. Trimming removed 1 base from V and 4 bases from J; junction bases left unmatched: 8. CDR1 GEAIGNYY and CDR2 EKD come from the germline V gene. The CDR3: CACDTLLGDTRNDKLIF. The CDR3 bases are TGTGCCTGTGACACTTTACTGGGGGATACGCGTAACGATAAACTCATCTTT.

A word on this clone: One junction end disagrees with the germline gene, perhaps due to a read error. This chain uses TRDV2 with TRDJ1, with 12 nucleotides matching TRDD3. Germline V gene sequence: CDR1 GEAIGNYY, CDR2 EKD. This CDR3 contains 19 residues. CDR3 nucleotides: TGTGCCTGTGACTCCCTACTGGGGGATACCCCAAAGTACACCGATAACCTCATCTTT. Amino acid sequence: CACDSLLGDTPKYTDNLIF.

The DNA for the CDR3 is TGTGCCTGTGACACGGCGGGATCCCGCGATAAACTCATCTTT. Amino acid sequence: CACDTAGSRDKLIF. V and J are TRDV2 and TRDJ1; D perhaps matches TRDD3 (5 bases). V shed 1 base and J shed 4 bases, with 12 bases lying between them. This CDR3 has 14 residues. Germline assignment: CDR1 GEAIGNYY and CDR2 EKD.

Comments on this clone: It may be a read error: a sequence one base away is much more abundant. Other DNA sequences from this sample encode an identical CDR3 as well. CDR3 region: CACEPLKGVLGDTYTDKLIF. As DNA, the CDR3 is TGTGCCTGTGAACCCCTCAAAGGGGTGCTGGGGGATACTTACACCGATAAACTCATCTTT. The chain combines TRDV2 with TRDJ1; 11 bases line up with TRDD3. The V segment lost 4 bases and the J segment 0 bases; nucleotides outside the gene matches: 18. CDR1 and CDR2 (germline): GEAIGNYY, EKD. This CDR3 spans 20 amino acids.

On this clone itself: The identical CDR3 is also encoded by other nucleotide sequences in the sample. The V call is TRDV2, the J call TRDJ3; TRDD3 matches 12 bases. Germline V gives CDR1 GEAIGNYY, CDR2 EKD. Trimming removed 3 bases from V and 3 bases from J; junction bases left unmatched: 11. There are 20 residues in the CDR3. CDR3 DNA sequence: TGTGCCTGTGACTCCGTACTGGGGGATACACGTATCTGGGACACCCGACAGATGTTTTTC. This sequence encodes CACDSVLGDTRIWDTRQMFF.

This clone has only a few counts. This rearrangement joins TRDV2 to TRDJ1; TRDD3 matches 11 bases. The CDR3 loop spans 15 amino acids. The junction had 1 base not matched to a gene; V was cut back by 0 bases and J by 2 bases. CDR1 is GEAIGNYY, CDR2 EKD, per germline. This chain's CDR3 is CACDTLGDTTDKLIF. DNA for the CDR3: TGTGCCTGTGACACCCTGGGGGATACAACCGATAAACTCATCTTT.

This clone was seen a handful of times. A far larger clone is off by one base, so a read error is likely. The chain employs TRDV2 and TRDJ1; 12 bases map to TRDD3. Per the germline V gene, CDR1 is GEAIGNYY and CDR2 is EKD. The trim removed 3 bases at V and 12 bases at J, leaving 7 bases unmatched. CDR3 length: 13 residues. The CDR3 spells CACDSILGDTFIF. The CDR3 nucleotides read TGTGCCTGTGACTCAATACTGGGGGATACCTTCATCTTT.

As regards this clone: A much larger clone lies one base from this, so it may be a read error. This chain links TRDV2 with TRDJ1, with 13 bases that match TRDD3. CDR1 and CDR2 from the germline V gene are GEAIGNYY and EKD. J was trimmed by 5 bases and V by 3 bases; bases with no gene match: 14. CDR3 length: 18 amino acids. The CDR3 loop is CACDAVLGDTRQRDKLIF. The CDR3 DNA sequence: TGTGCCTGTGACGCCGTACTGGGGGATACGCGACAACGTGATAAACTCATCTTT.

As regards this clone: A clone one base away is much larger, so this may be a read error. This chain joins TRDV2 and TRDJ1, with 8 nucleotides matching TRDD3. The CDR3 contains 17 residues. V dropped 3 bases and J dropped 0; count of bases not matched to a gene: 11. The germline gives CDR1 GEAIGNYY, CDR2 EKD. This CDR3 reads CACDAVLGASYTDKLIF. As DNA, the CDR3 is TGTGCCTGTGACGCCGTACTGGGGGCCTCATACACCGATAAACTCATCTTT.

This clone was seen a handful of times. The J gene is TRDJ1, the V gene TRDV2; the D is unclear. Trimming removed 3 bases at V and 0 bases at J, with 16 bases between. The germline gives CDR1 GEAIGNYY, CDR2 EKD. The CDR3 sequence is 16 residues long. The CDR3 reads CACDPLGSPYTDKLIF. For the CDR3, the DNA is TGTGCCTGTGACCCCCTCGGGAGTCCGTACACCGATAAACTCATCTTT.

Only a few counts were recorded for this clone. A far larger clone lies a single base away; this is likely a read error. At the DNA level, this CDR3 is encoded by other sequences in the same sample as well. CDR3 sequence: CACDTLYSAGDKLIF. CDR3 nucleotide sequence: TGTGCCTGTGACACGTTGTATTCAGCCGGCGATAAACTCATCTTT. J is TRDJ1 and V is TRDV2; no clear D gene. V was cut by 1 base and J by 4 bases, with 15 bases left in between. This CDR3 contains 15 residues. The V gene's germline CDR1 is GEAIGNYY and CDR2 EKD.